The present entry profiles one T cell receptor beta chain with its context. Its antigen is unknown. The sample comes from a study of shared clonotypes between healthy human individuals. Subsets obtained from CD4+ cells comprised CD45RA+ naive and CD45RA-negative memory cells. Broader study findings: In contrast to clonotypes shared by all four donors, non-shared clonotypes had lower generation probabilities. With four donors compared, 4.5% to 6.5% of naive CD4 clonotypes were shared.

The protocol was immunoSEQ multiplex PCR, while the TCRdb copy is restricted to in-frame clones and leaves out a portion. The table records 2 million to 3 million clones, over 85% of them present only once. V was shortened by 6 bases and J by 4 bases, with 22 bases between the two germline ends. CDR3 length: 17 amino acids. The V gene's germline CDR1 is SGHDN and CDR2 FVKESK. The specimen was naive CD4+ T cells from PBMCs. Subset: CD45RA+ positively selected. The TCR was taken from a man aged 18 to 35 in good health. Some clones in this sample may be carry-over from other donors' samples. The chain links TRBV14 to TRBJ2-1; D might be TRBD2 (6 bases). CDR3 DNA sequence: TGTGCCAGCAGGTATAGCGTCGGGAGAGTGGGGTACAATGAGCAGTTCTTC. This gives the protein CASRYSVGRVGYNEQFF.